The 3 T cell receptor beta chains in this list originate from one sample, sequenced in a study of CD8+CD57+ T cells in acquired aplastic anemia. By flow cytometry, patients selected for sequencing had shown an expansion of CD8+CD57+ cells. Genomic DNA provided the template from which TCR beta VDJ and CDR3 profiles were obtained. TCRdb re-called the reads through MiXCR, storing one row per CDR3 protein. The sample has some 200,000 distinct CDR3 sequences; under 50% are singletons. Sequenced: sorted CD4+, CD8+, or CD8+CD57+ T cells (not recorded which) from PBMCs. All receptors come from a human donor with aplastic anemia.

On this clonotype: Possible read error: a much larger clone is one base away. V is TRBV5-5 and J is TRBJ2-3; D possibly corresponds to TRBD2 (6 bases). CDR3 length: 17 amino acids. Germline loops: CDR1 SGHKS, CDR2 YYEKEE (reference sequence). The CDR3: CAGSLMSGGGSTDTQYF. In nucleotides, the CDR3 is TGTGCCGGCAGCCTTATGTCCGGTGGGGGGAGCACAGATACGCAGTATTTT.

The rearrangement links TRBV7-6 to TRBJ2-7; 9 bases are shared with TRBD2. After removal of 4 bases from V and 2 bases from J, the junction contained 9 bases not matched to a gene. Per the germline V gene, CDR1 is SGHVS and CDR2 is FNYEAQ. The CDR3 consists of 16 residues. In DNA, the CDR3 is TGTGCCAGCAGCTCAGTCAGCGGGGGGCCTGCCTACGAGCAGTACTTC. Protein sequence: CASSSVSGGPAYEQYF.

This clonotype was found many times. The CDR3 here is CASKRQGTGELFF. CDR3 coding DNA: TGTGCCAGCAAACGACAGGGCACCGGGGAGCTGTTTTTT. V gene TRBV6-1 combines with J gene TRBJ2-2; 7 nucleotides line up with TRBD1. Trimming removed 7 bases from V and 4 bases from J; junction bases left unmatched: 3. Looked up from germline, CDR1 is MNHNS and CDR2 is SASEGT. This CDR3 comprises 13 residues.